Each of the 26 T cell receptor beta chains below was sequenced from the same sample in a study of T-cell reconstitution after alpha-beta-depleted transplantation in children. During its preparation, the TCRbeta library received unique molecular identifiers. TCRdb recomputed calls from the PCR reads with MiXCR, one row per CDR3 protein. The data contain nearly 400,000 distinct CDR3 sequences, roughly 22% of them seen just once; the ten biggest clones take up around 4%. Here the sequenced sample was PBMCs from the stem cell graft donor, taken from the stem cell graft. These receptors all come from a human donor who donated a stem cell graft to a child with acute myeloid leukemia.

The CDR3 reads CSAPTDRVSHGYTF. CDR3 DNA sequence: TGCAGTGCTCCAACGGACAGGGTTTCGCATGGCTACACCTTC. The chain has TRBV20-1 and TRBJ1-2; 8 bases map to TRBD1. J was trimmed by 6 bases and V by 5 bases; bases with no gene match: 11. The CDR3 sequence is 14 residues long. CDR1 and CDR2 from the germline V gene are DFQATT and SNEGSKA (reference sequence).

This clonotype was seen at least ten times. The rearrangement links TRBV29-1 to TRBJ2-7, with a weak D call TRBD1 (6 bases). Trimming removed 6 bases from V and 5 bases from J, with 14 bases in between. This CDR3 spans 12 amino acids. From germline, CDR1 is SQVTM and CDR2 ANQGSEA. CDR3 DNA sequence: TGCAGCGTCGAGGGGGTGGTTGACGAGCAGTACTTC. It yields the protein CSVEGVVDEQYF.

V is TRBV9 and J is TRBJ2-7; D is unclear. Deletions cut 0 bases from V and 0 bases from J, with 10 bases between. Germline CDR1 is SGDLS and CDR2 is YYNGEE. The CDR3 length is 15 residues. CDR3 sequence: CASSVGTRNSYEQYF. As DNA, the CDR3 is TGTGCCAGCAGCGTAGGAACGAGAAACTCCTACGAGCAGTACTTC.

This clonotype was seen many times. The chain carries TRBV29-1 and TRBJ2-3; 11 bases are shared with TRBD2. The CDR3 runs 14 residues. The ends lost 4 bases at V and 5 bases at J; junction bases unmatched: 5. Germline lookup yields CDR1 SQVTM and CDR2 ANQGSEA. CDR3 in DNA: TGCAGCGTTGTCATAGCGGGAGGGGGAGATACGCAGTATTTT. This encodes CSVVIAGGGDTQYF.

The V and J genes are TRBV5-1 and TRBJ1-6; D may be TRBD1 (6 bases). Per germline, CDR1 SGHRS and CDR2 YFSETQ. This CDR3 has 13 residues. Trimming stripped 4 bases from V and 6 bases from J, with 8 bases between. DNA for the CDR3: TGCGCCAGCAGCCAGGACAGTAATTCACCCCTCCACTTT. Translation: CASSQDSNSPLHF.

This chain links TRBV20-1 with TRBJ2-7; unclear D gene. Germline CDR1 and CDR2: DFQATT and SNEGSKA (reference sequence). The ends were cut back, 0 bases at V and 1 base at J, with 13 bases in the middle. This CDR3 is 15 amino acids long. The CDR3 reads CSARDLGSESYEQYF. In DNA form, the CDR3 reads TGCAGTGCTAGAGACCTAGGCTCGGAGTCCTACGAGCAGTACTTC.

This clonotype occurred a few times. This chain connects TRBV7-9 to TRBJ2-5, with D hard to call. V lost 1 base, J lost 2 bases, and 8 bases lay in between. Germline loops: CDR1 SEHNR, CDR2 FQNEAQ (reference sequence). The CDR3 length is 14 residues. Written as DNA, the CDR3 is TGTGCCAGCAGCTTAGGAGGTCTACAAGAGACCCAGTACTTC. It encodes CASSLGGLQETQYF.

The chain couples TRBV12-3 or TRBV12-4 to TRBJ1-6, with D maybe TRBD1 (6 bases). With 9 bases removed from V and 5 bases from J, the gap between germline ends came to 11 bases. The CDR3 has 13 residues. The CDR3 is CASQGSNNSPLHF. Written as DNA, the CDR3 is TGTGCCAGTCAGGGGTCCAATAATTCACCCCTCCACTTT.

A few counts support this clonotype. The chain joins TRBV28 to TRBJ2-3; 10 nucleotides match TRBD1. The CDR3 consists of 15 residues. Per the germline V gene, CDR1 is MDHEN and CDR2 is SYDVKM. V lost 7 bases and J lost 2; bases outside the gene matches: 6. CDR3 DNA: TGTGCCAGCACACCGGACAGGGGGTTCACAGATACGCAGTATTTT. It codes for CASTPDRGFTDTQYF.

In this sample, this clonotype turned up a few times. The chain recombines TRBV5-1 with TRBJ2-1; TRBD2 is a possible D gene (5 bases). This CDR3 comprises 12 residues. V dropped 4 bases and J dropped 10 bases, with 12 bases sitting between them. Germline CDR1 is SGHRS and CDR2 is YFSETQ. CDR3 coding DNA: TGCGCCAGCAGCACCTGGCCGGGGGAGCAGTTCTTC. This translates into CASSTWPGEQFF.

This clonotype was seen ten or more times. The chain couples TRBV20-1 to TRBJ2-1; D is possibly TRBD1 or TRBD2 (5 bases each). The CDR3 runs 17 residues. Trimming took off 6 bases at V and 0 bases at J, with 21 bases between the two ends. Germline CDR1 and CDR2: DFQATT and SNEGSKA (reference sequence). The CDR3 nucleotides read TGCAGTGCCGTCCAACCCGGGGCGGTGAGCTCCTACAATGAGCAGTTCTTC. It encodes CSAVQPGAVSSYNEQFF.

This chain joins TRBV20-1 and TRBJ1-2; 10 positions match TRBD1. The CDR3 covers 13 residues. CDR1 DFQATT and CDR2 SNEGSKA come from the germline V gene (reference sequence). J gave up 4 bases and V 6 bases, and 5 bases lay outside the gene matches. In DNA form, the CDR3 reads TGCAGTGCAGGGACAGGGGAGGGCTATGGCTACACCTTC. It is translated as CSAGTGEGYGYTF.

The sample holds a few counts of this clonotype. V and J are TRBV29-1 and TRBJ2-1; tentative D call: TRBD2 (5 bases). Germline assignment: CDR1 SQVTM and CDR2 ANQGSEA. V was shortened by 0 bases and J by 5 bases, with 14 bases between the two germline ends. CDR3 size: 15 residues. The CDR3 DNA sequence: TGCAGCGTTGAAGATTTCGGGGTGGAAGACAATGAGCAGTTCTTC. This gives the protein CSVEDFGVEDNEQFF.

The CDR3 region has the DNA TGTGCCAGCCACGGGGACCAAAGCTCCTACAATGAGCAGTTCTTC. This gives the protein CASHGDQSSYNEQFF. This chain links TRBV28 with TRBJ2-1; D might be TRBD1 or TRBD2, each matching 5 bases. Germline CDR1 and CDR2: MDHEN and SYDVKM. The CDR3 runs to 15 residues. V was shortened by 8 bases and J by 0 bases, with 14 bases between the two germline ends.

This sequence joins TRBV9 and TRBJ2-3, with 7 bases that match TRBD2. Looked up from germline, CDR1 is SGDLS and CDR2 is YYNGEE. The CDR3 is 15 residues long. Losses at the gene ends were 4 bases for V and 2 bases for J; bases not matched to a gene: 7. The CDR3 sequence is CASSISSGPTDTQYF. CDR3 nucleotide sequence: TGTGCCAGCAGCATATCTAGCGGCCCCACAGATACGCAGTATTTT. The full variable domain, in which reference TRBV9 and TRBJ2-3 provide the parts outside the CDR3, is DSGVTQTPKHLITATGQRVTLRCSPRSGDLSVYWYQQSLDQGLQFLIQYYNGEERAKGNILERFSAQQFPDLHSELNLSSLELGDSALYFCASSISSGPTDTQYFGPGTRLTVL.

The table lists this clonotype with a few counts. This chain uses TRBV7-3 with TRBJ2-1; TRBD2 matches at 8 bases. Trimming removed 0 bases from V and 5 bases from J; junction bases left unmatched: 9. There are 17 residues in the CDR3. CDR1 and CDR2 (germline): SGHTA, FQGTGA. The CDR3 region is CASSLTKVGTSHNEQFF. The CDR3 DNA sequence: TGTGCCAGCAGCTTAACGAAAGTAGGGACTAGTCACAATGAGCAGTTCTTC.

This rearrangement joins TRBV21-1 to TRBJ2-1; the table's D call, TRBD1, has no DNA check behind it. TRBV21-1 constitutes a pseudogene. The CDR3 loop spans 11 amino acids. As DNA, the CDR3 is TGTGCCAGCAGCAAAGAGGGGGAGCAGTTCTTC. Translation gives CASSKEGEQFF.

V and J are TRBV29-1 and TRBJ2-5; the match to TRBD2 covers 9 bases. CDR1 and CDR2 (germline): SQVTM, ANQGSEA. The CDR3 is 15 amino acids. With 2 bases clipped from V and 1 base from J, the junction kept 5 bases outside the gene matches. As DNA, the CDR3 is TGCAGCGTTGAAAGTCCAGCGGGAGGCCAAGAGACCCAGTACTTC. Translation gives CSVESPAGGQETQYF.

This clonotype has a handful of counts. J is TRBJ2-1 and V is TRBV20-1; D might be TRBD1 or TRBD2, each matching 6 bases. CDR3 length: 17 residues. CDR1 is DFQATT and CDR2 is SNEGSKA in the germline V gene (reference sequence). The ends were cut back, 0 bases at V and 3 bases at J, with 18 bases in the middle. CDR3 region: CSARDFSKGGFYNEQFF. The CDR3 DNA reads as TGCAGTGCTAGAGATTTTAGTAAGGGGGGTTTCTACAATGAGCAGTTCTTC.

The chain carries TRBV27 and TRBJ2-7; 8 positions agree with TRBD1. V was clipped by 2 bases and J by 5 bases; unmatched bases: 5. Germline CDR1 and CDR2: MNHEY and SMNVEV (reference sequence). The CDR3 runs to 14 residues. This CDR3 is CASSLAGGMNEQYF. In nucleotides, the CDR3 is TGTGCCAGCAGTTTAGCAGGGGGCATGAACGAGCAGTACTTC.

The chain carries TRBV20-1 and TRBJ1-2; D uncertain. The germline V gene encodes CDR1 DFQATT and CDR2 SNEGSKA (reference sequence). V dropped 3 bases and J dropped 5 bases, with 16 bases sitting between them. This CDR3 region has 14 residues. CDR3 residues: CSARVSGRRYGYTF. For the CDR3, the DNA is TGCAGTGCTAGGGTATCGGGAAGAAGGTATGGCTACACCTTC.

This clonotype was observed at least ten times. This chain connects TRBV9 to TRBJ2-2; no firm D call. V was clipped by 0 bases and J by 8 bases, with 5 bases between them. Germline V lookup: CDR1 SGDLS, CDR2 YYNGEE. The CDR3 totals 12 residues. DNA of the CDR3: TGTGCCAGCAGCGTAGCGGTAGGGGAGCTGTTTTTT. It encodes CASSVAVGELFF.

This clonotype was detected a few times. J is TRBJ2-7 and V is TRBV5-1; perhaps TRBD1 as D (5 bases). V lost 2 bases and J 0 bases, leaving 15 bases between the germline ends. The CDR3 runs 16 residues. Germline assignment: CDR1 SGHRS and CDR2 YFSETQ. CDR3 coding DNA: TGCGCCAGCAGCTTTGGAGATCAGGGAAGCTCCTACGAGCAGTACTTC. This codes for CASSFGDQGSSYEQYF. Full variable domain (missing parts from reference TRBV5-1 and TRBJ2-7): KAGVTQTPRYLIKTRGQQVTLSCSPISGHRSVSWYQQTPGQGLQFLFEYFSETQRNKGNFPGRFSGRQFSNSRSEMNVSTLELGDSALYLCASSFGDQGSSYEQYFGPGTRLTVT.

This clonotype occurred a few times. In DNA form, the CDR3 reads TGCGCCAGCAGCAAACTGCCGGGACAGGCACTCTATGGCTACACCTTC. It yields the protein CASSKLPGQALYGYTF. The chain couples TRBV5-1 to TRBJ1-2; 8 nucleotides agree with TRBD1. The germline V gene has CDR1 SGHRS and CDR2 YFSETQ. The CDR3 sequence is 16 residues long. V lost 4 bases to trimming and J lost 4 bases; unmatched junction nucleotides: 12.

This chain uses TRBV5-1 with TRBJ2-1; TRBD2 matches 8 bases. Per germline, CDR1 SGHRS and CDR2 YFSETQ. The CDR3 consists of 16 residues. J lost 7 bases, V lost 7 bases, and 16 bases had no gene match. CDR3 loop: CASVRGGLAFGNEQFF. The CDR3 nucleotides read TGCGCCAGCGTGCGTGGAGGACTAGCCTTTGGTAATGAGCAGTTCTTC.

The V gene is TRBV21-1, the J gene TRBJ2-7; TRBD1 is taken as the D call from the table, unchecked against the DNA. TRBV21-1 counts as a pseudogene. This CDR3 comprises 16 residues. CDR3 region: CASSPPTGTAEHEQYF. In DNA form, the CDR3 reads TGTGCCAGCAGCCCACCTACAGGGACTGCTGAACACGAGCAGTACTTC.